The 14 T cell receptor beta chains in this list originate from one sample, sequenced in a study of tumor and adjacent non-tumor tissue in lung cancer (dated by TCRdb to between 2017 and 2018). The receptor library was made with multiplex PCR. Reads for this sample came from an Illumina HiSeq 2500. Following protocols modified from ARM-PCR, the researchers constructed TCRbeta libraries through three rounds of nested PCR with primers (Table S4). Starting from the raw public reads, TCRdb applied fastp trimming at Q25, assembled clones with MiXCR and retained in-frame beta chains. Rows with one shared CDR3 protein collapse into an entry with the most common genes and DNA. For this sample the table gives 95,000 to 150,000 distinct CDR3 sequences, of which 66% were detected only once. The biggest ten clones account for 13% of the sample. Bulk unsorted tissue served as the source for RNA extraction, and RNA quality was assessed using a NanoDrop ND-1000 and an Agilent 2100.

Sequencing was performed on lung tumor tissue. The receptor set was obtained from a man aged 25 to 45 with non-small cell lung cancer.

The rearrangement links TRBV5-1 to TRBJ1-1; 9 bases line up with TRBD1. The CDR3 is 16 amino acids. CDR1 and CDR2 (germline): SGHRS, YFSETQ. After removal of 6 bases from V and 0 bases from J, the junction contained 9 bases not matched to a gene. In DNA form, the CDR3 reads TGCGCCAGCACTCGGACAGGGGTAACCATGAACACTGAAGCTTTCTTT. As protein: CASTRTGVTMNTEAFF.

A remark on this clonotype: A much more abundant neighbour one base away suggests this may be a read error. This chain uses TRBV4-2 with TRBJ2-3, with 8 bases that match TRBD2. The CDR3 sequence is 17 residues long. Germline V gene sequence: CDR1 LGHNA, CDR2 YNFKEQ. The ends lost 0 bases at V and 2 bases at J; junction bases unmatched: 7. The CDR3 sequence is CASSQERQRGFTDTQYF. In DNA form, the CDR3 reads TGTGCCAGCAGCCAAGAGCGACAGCGGGGGTTCACAGATACGCAGTATTTT.

The CDR3 coding sequence is TGCAGTGCTAGTGATCCCGGGTACGCACTTTCCTACGAGCAGTACTTC. Protein sequence: CSASDPGYALSYEQYF. The V call is TRBV20-1, the J call TRBJ2-7; no clear D. The CDR3 totals 16 residues. The V end was cut by 3 bases, the J end by 1 base, with 19 bases between. Germline V gives CDR1 DFQATT, CDR2 SNEGSKA (reference sequence).

Worth noting for this clonotype: A much larger clonotype is one base distant, so this may be a read error. The chain combines TRBV20-1 with TRBJ2-6, with D possibly called TRBD1 or TRBD2 (5 bases each). Germline-derived CDR1 and CDR2 are DFQATT and SNEGSKA (reference sequence). This CDR3 has 15 amino acids. CDR3 protein: CSARDLGSGANVPTF. The CDR3 nucleotides read TGCAGTGCTAGAGATTTGGGTTCCGGGGCCAACGTCCCGACTTTC.

About this clonotype itself: This sequence may be a read error, since a much larger clone differs from it by one base. The genes are TRBV6-6 and TRBJ2-3; D ambiguous. The CDR3 extends over 14 amino acids. The germline V gene has CDR1 MNHNY and CDR2 SVGAGI (reference sequence). The CDR3 DNA follows: TGTGCCAGCAGTTGGGCCCAGAGCGCAGATATGCAGTATTTT. Protein product: CASSWAQSADMQYF.

This chain links TRBV12-3 or TRBV12-4 with TRBJ2-1, with TRBD2 matching over 15 bases. The CDR3 runs 14 residues. V lost 7 bases to trimming and J lost 12 bases; unmatched junction nucleotides: 7. In nucleotides, the CDR3 is TGTGCCAGCATTCCCGGGACTAGCGGGGGGAGGCAGTTCTTC. It is translated as CASIPGTSGGRQFF.

This clonotype was counted between two and nine times. Just one base apart from a much larger clone, this may be a read error. Written as DNA, the CDR3 is TGTGCCAGCAGCCCAGGGGGCAATGAAAAACTGTTTTTT. This translates into CASSPGGNEKLFF. This chain joins TRBV5-6 and TRBJ1-4, with 8 bases matching TRBD1. Trimming cost V 4 bases and J 5 bases; bases outside gene matches: 1. Germline CDR1 and CDR2: SGHDT and YYEEEE. The CDR3 is 13 residues long.

This clonotype appeared once. The conserved final phenylalanine or tryptophan is absent from the CDR3, which likely points to a read error. The DNA is left out, because the CDR3 cannot be placed on it with certainty; the CDR3 is given as TCRdb lists it. The J gene is TRBJ2-7, the V gene TRBV6-5; the table gives TRBD1 as D, unverified against the DNA. Looked up from germline, CDR1 is MNHEY and CDR2 is SVGAGI. The CDR3 spans 17 amino acids, including both terminal residues. This CDR3 reads CASTMGVGTGNSYEQYL.

A remark on this clonotype: The junction and the germline gene differ at one end; a read error may be behind it. V is TRBV6-1 and J is TRBJ1-2, with a tentative D call TRBD1 (6 bases). The CDR3 covers 14 residues. Germline V gene data show CDR1 as MNHNS and CDR2 as SASEGT. Here the CDR3 DNA reads TGTGCCAGGAGTGTACAGGGAGTCCGGGATGGCTACACCTTC. It codes for CARSVQGVRDGYTF.

Of note for this clonotype: One junction end does not reproduce the germline sequence, and a read error may be involved. This chain joins TRBV11-2 and TRBJ2-1, with unresolved D. This CDR3 is 13 amino acids long. The germline gives CDR1 SGHAT, CDR2 FQNNGV. The CDR3 is CASNLAWSNEQFF. CDR3 bases: TGTGCCAGCAACTTAGCTTGGAGTAATGAGCAATTCTTC.

Of note for this clonotype: A much larger clone differs from this one at a single base, so this may be a read error. The J gene is TRBJ1-6, the V gene TRBV20-1; D unclear. V shed 1 base and J shed 5 bases, with 6 bases lying between them. The CDR3 totals 13 residues. CDR1 is DFQATT, CDR2 SNEGSKA, per germline (reference sequence). The CDR3 bases are TGCAGTGCTAGAGGAAGGGATAATTCACCCCTCCACTTT. Residues: CSARGRDNSPLHF.

Remarks on this clonotype: Lacking the conserved final phenylalanine or tryptophan, this CDR3 likely reflects a read error. The chain uses TRBV20-1 and TRBJ1-3, with unresolved D. CDR3 length: 12 residues. Germline assignment: CDR1 DFQATT and CDR2 SNEGSKA (reference sequence). The chain's CDR3 is CSATPSENTIYS. CDR3 nucleotides: TGCAGTGCTACGCCCTCTGAAAACACCATATATTCT.

This chain uses TRBV6-2 or TRBV6-3 with TRBJ2-1; D is uncertain. This CDR3 spans 13 amino acids. Germline values: CDR1 MNHEY, CDR2 SVGEGT. Trimming left V 7 bases short and J 9 bases short, with 16 bases between. As DNA, the CDR3 is TGTGCCAGCATCGCCACGACATGGAGTGAGCAGTTCTTC. Amino acid sequence: CASIATTWSEQFF.

This clonotype has a single count. Since the CDR3 does not end with the conserved phenylalanine or tryptophan, this likely comes from a read error. This chain links TRBV20-1 with TRBJ2-7; no definite D call. Germline V lookup: CDR1 DFQATT, CDR2 SNEGSKA (reference sequence). With 6 bases removed from V and 0 bases from J, the gap between germline ends came to 12 bases. The CDR3 is 13 residues long. The CDR3 nucleotides are TGCAGTGCCCGGACGGGCTACTCCTACGAGCAGTACTTA. It specifies CSARTGYSYEQYL.